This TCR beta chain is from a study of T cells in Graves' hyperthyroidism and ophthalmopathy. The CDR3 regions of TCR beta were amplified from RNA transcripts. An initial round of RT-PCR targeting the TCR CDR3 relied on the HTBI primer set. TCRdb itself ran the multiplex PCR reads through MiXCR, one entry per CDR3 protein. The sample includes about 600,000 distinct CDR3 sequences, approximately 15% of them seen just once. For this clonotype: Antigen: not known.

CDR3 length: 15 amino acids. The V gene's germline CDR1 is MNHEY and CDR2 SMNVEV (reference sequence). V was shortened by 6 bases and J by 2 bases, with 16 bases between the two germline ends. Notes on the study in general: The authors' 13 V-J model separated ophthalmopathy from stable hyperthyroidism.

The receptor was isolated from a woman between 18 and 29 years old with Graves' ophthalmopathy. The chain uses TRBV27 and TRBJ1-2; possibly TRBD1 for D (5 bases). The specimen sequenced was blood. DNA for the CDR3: TGTGCCAGCAGAGCCGCCGAGGGGCCGAACTATGGCTACACCTTC. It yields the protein CASRAAEGPNYGYTF.